The 21 T cell receptor beta chains below come from one sample, sequenced in a study of regulatory T cells in long-lasting Graves disease. Researchers made TCR beta libraries by using iRepertoire HTBI primers and running Arm-PCR on CDR3 regions. TCRdb fed the multiplex PCR reads into MiXCR, producing one record per CDR3 protein. This table has about 380,000 distinct CDR3 sequences, roughly a sixth appearing once. Time point given: newly diagnosed GD, antithyroid drugs for less than 3 months. From PBMCs, RNA was extracted and then used to make the TCR library. Sequencing used peripheral blood mononuclear cells (PBMCs), obtained at new diagnosis, from a patient treated with antithyroid drugs. These receptors were obtained from a female donor with Graves disease.

This clonotype was seen at least ten times. The V and J genes are TRBV16 and TRBJ1-2, with TRBD1 identical over 8 bases. CDR3 length: 16 amino acids. Looked up from germline, CDR1 is KGHSY and CDR2 is FQNENV. V gave up 0 bases and J gave up 0 bases; unmatched junction bases: 3. In DNA, the CDR3 is TGTGCCAGCAGCCAATCCACGGACAGGGCTAACTATGGCTACACCTTC. Its protein is CASSQSTDRANYGYTF.

The rearrangement uses TRBV11-3 and TRBJ2-5; D possibly corresponds to TRBD2 (6 bases). This CDR3 region has 14 residues. Germline lookup yields CDR1 SGHNT and CDR2 YENEEA. V was cut by 4 bases and J by 4 bases, with 13 bases left in between. In DNA form, the CDR3 reads TGTGCCAGCAGCTCAGGGTTGGAGGGAGAGACCCAGTACTTC. This sequence encodes CASSSGLEGETQYF.

A word on this clonotype: A much larger clone is a single base away; this may be a read error. The chain recombines TRBV19 with TRBJ2-3; no reliable D call. In germline, CDR1 is LNHDA, CDR2 SQIVND (reference sequence). The CDR3 contains 15 residues. The CDR3 nucleotides are TGTGCCAGTAGTTATATAGCCGGAGTTGCAGATACGCGGTATTTT. Encoded protein: CASSYIAGVADTRYF.

The V gene is TRBV5-1, the J gene TRBJ2-7; 12 bases map to TRBD2. V dropped 4 bases and J dropped 3; count of bases not matched to a gene: 5. CDR1 is SGHRS, CDR2 YFSETQ, per germline. The CDR3 totals 15 residues. CDR3 DNA: TGCGCCAGCAGCCAGACTAGCGGGAGTGTCTACGAGCAGTACTTC. The encoded protein is CASSQTSGSVYEQYF.

This clonotype was seen at least ten times. The chain employs TRBV20-1 and TRBJ2-2; a possible D gene is TRBD1 (6 bases). The CDR3 length is 16 residues. The ends were cut back, 3 bases at V and 1 base at J, with 15 bases in the middle. Germline CDR1 and CDR2: DFQATT and SNEGSKA (reference sequence). The CDR3: CSARDLRGQNTGELFF. The CDR3 DNA sequence: TGCAGTGCTAGGGACCTCAGGGGACAGAACACCGGGGAGCTGTTTTTT.

The rearrangement joins TRBV7-9 to TRBJ2-1; perhaps D is TRBD1 or TRBD2 (5 bases each). V lost 4 bases to trimming and J lost 6 bases, with 16 bases between them. The CDR3 has 15 residues. The germline gives CDR1 SEHNR, CDR2 FQNEAQ (reference sequence). The CDR3 loop reads CASSSRDLLGNEQFF. CDR3 coding DNA: TGTGCCAGCAGCTCCCGGGACCTCCTCGGCAATGAGCAGTTCTTC. Filled out from reference TRBV7-9 and TRBJ2-1, the complete variable domain reads DTGVSQNPRHKITKRGQNVTFRCDPISEHNRLYWYRQTLGQGPEFLTYFQNEAQLEKSRLLSDRFSAERPKGSFSTLEIQRTEQGDSAMYLCASSSRDLLGNEQFFGPGTRLTVL.

This clonotype was detected many times. The gene calls are TRBV30 and TRBJ2-7; 9 nucleotides match TRBD1. J was trimmed by 5 bases and V by 5 bases; bases with no gene match: 7. This CDR3 contains 13 residues. Germline CDR1 GTSNPN, CDR2 SVGIG (reference sequence). The CDR3 is CAWAGTGYHEQYF. In DNA, the CDR3 is TGTGCCTGGGCCGGGACAGGGTACCACGAGCAGTACTTC.

This clonotype was found many times. The chain joins TRBV20-1 to TRBJ2-1; 9 bases fit TRBD2. Per germline, CDR1 DFQATT and CDR2 SNEGSKA (reference sequence). This CDR3 has 14 amino acids. Unmatched junction bases numbered 6, after V lost 0 bases and J lost 9 bases. CDR3 DNA: TGCAGTGCTAGAGATGGCGGGAGGGCAGGTGAGCAGTTCTTC. Protein sequence: CSARDGGRAGEQFF.

In its sample, this clonotype was seen a few times. V usage is TRBV13 and J usage is TRBJ2-5; 7 bases are shared with TRBD1. The CDR3 is made up of 14 amino acids. Germline CDR1 reads PRHDT; CDR2 reads FYEKMQ (reference sequence). V was pared by 5 bases and J by 3 bases, with 6 bases of the junction left unmatched. The DNA of the CDR3 is TGTGCCAGCAGCCCGCCGGGACAGAAAGAGACCCAGTACTTC. Its protein is CASSPPGQKETQYF.

The table lists this clonotype with many counts. The chain carries TRBV7-3 and TRBJ2-2; D possibly corresponds to TRBD2 (6 bases). V lost 2 bases, J lost 9 bases, and 7 bases lay in between. Per germline, CDR1 SGHTA and CDR2 FQGTGA. The CDR3 is 12 residues long. CDR3 loop: CASSLGGRELFF. For the CDR3, the DNA is TGTGCCAGCAGCTTAGGAGGGCGGGAGCTGTTTTTT.

This clonotype was seen at least ten times. The V call is TRBV18, the J call TRBJ2-1; D perhaps matches TRBD2 (6 bases). V dropped 4 bases and J dropped 4 bases, with 8 bases sitting between them. This CDR3 is built from 13 residues. The germline V gene has CDR1 KGHSH and CDR2 LQKENI. CDR3 residues: CASSRGGYNEQFF. Here the CDR3 DNA reads TGTGCCAGCTCACGGGGAGGTTACAATGAGCAGTTCTTC.

Only a few counts were recorded for this clonotype. The rearrangement links TRBV4-1 to TRBJ2-2; TRBD1 matches 7 bases. V dropped 5 bases and J dropped 2; count of bases not matched to a gene: 5. The length of the CDR3 is 15 residues. Germline CDR1 is MGHRA and CDR2 is YSYEKL. The CDR3 protein is CASSIRDRNTGELFF. The CDR3 nucleotides are TGCGCCAGCAGCATCCGGGACAGAAACACCGGGGAGCTGTTTTTT.

At least ten counts were recorded for this clonotype. The chain links TRBV11-2 to TRBJ2-1; D assignment may be TRBD1 or TRBD2 (7 bases each). CDR1 is SGHAT and CDR2 is FQNNGV in the germline V gene. V shed 0 bases and J shed 8 bases, with 17 bases lying between them. The CDR3 consists of 16 residues. CDR3 loop: CASSLDGGRGRDEQFF. The CDR3 nucleotides are TGTGCCAGCAGCTTAGATGGGGGCAGGGGGAGGGATGAGCAGTTCTTC.

Many counts were recorded for this clonotype. V usage is TRBV24-1 and J usage is TRBJ2-3; D unresolved. Germline V gene sequence: CDR1 KGHDR, CDR2 SFDVKD. V was pared by 1 base and J by 11 bases, with 15 bases between. This CDR3 region has 14 residues. The CDR3: CATSDFRPGVMQYF. In DNA form, the CDR3 reads TGTGCCACCAGTGATTTCCGCCCAGGCGTGATGCAGTATTTT.

This clonotype was detected many times. The rearrangement joins TRBV12-5 to TRBJ1-1, with TRBD1 matching 9 bases. V shed 2 bases and J 5 bases; nucleotides not matched to a gene: 3. Germline CDR1 reads LGHNT; CDR2 reads FRNRAP. The CDR3 length is 14 residues. The CDR3 nucleotides are TGTGCTAGTGGTTTGACAGGGGGCGAGACTGAAGCTTTCTTT. Protein product: CASGLTGGETEAFF.

As DNA, the CDR3 is TGTGCCAGCTCACCACGGTTAACAGGGGAAGAGACCCAGTACTTC. It yields the protein CASSPRLTGEETQYF. The chain couples TRBV18 to TRBJ2-5, with TRBD1 identical over 7 bases. The CDR3 is 15 residues long. Looked up from germline, CDR1 is KGHSH and CDR2 is LQKENI. V was pared by 1 base and J by 3 bases, with 5 bases of the junction left unmatched. Looking up the rest from reference TRBV18 and TRBJ2-5 gives the full variable domain: NAGVMQNPRHLVRRRGQEARLRCSPMKGHSHVYWYRQLPEEGLKFMVYLQKENIIDESGMPKERFSAEFPKEGPSILRIQQVVRGDSAAYFCASSPRLTGEETQYFGPGTRLLVL.

This chain joins TRBV27 and TRBJ2-1; D ambiguous. CDR3 length equals 14 residues. Looked up from germline, CDR1 is MNHEY and CDR2 is SMNVEV (reference sequence). The V gene lost 5 bases and the J gene lost 10 bases, with 18 bases spanning the gap. The CDR3 here is CASSGSTGLAEQFF. The CDR3 DNA reads TGTGCCAGCAGTGGCTCGACTGGGCTTGCGGAGCAGTTCTTC.

This clonotype was observed at least ten times. The chain has TRBV28 and TRBJ2-1, with D possibly being TRBD2 (6 bases). Trimming removed 8 bases from V and 1 base from J, with 12 bases in between. Germline V gene lookup returns CDR1 MDHEN and CDR2 SYDVKM. The CDR3 consists of 14 residues. CDR3 protein: CASEGLFSYNEQFF. The CDR3 DNA follows: TGTGCCAGCGAGGGACTTTTTTCCTACAATGAGCAGTTCTTC.

This clonotype showed up many times. The rearrangement joins TRBV29-1 to TRBJ2-2; D remains unclear. CDR1 is SQVTM and CDR2 is ANQGSEA in the germline V gene. The CDR3 is 14 residues long. V shed 4 bases and J shed 3 bases, with 12 bases lying between them. The CDR3 is CSVAFIGHTGELFF. The CDR3 DNA is TGCAGCGTTGCTTTTATAGGGCACACCGGGGAGCTGTTTTTT.

This clonotype occurred many times. The chain employs TRBV3-1 and TRBJ2-2; TRBD1 is a possible D gene (5 bases). In germline, CDR1 is LGHDT, CDR2 YNNKEL (reference sequence). The CDR3 consists of 15 residues. With 2 bases removed from V and 2 bases from J, the gap between germline ends came to 9 bases. As DNA, the CDR3 is TGTGCCAGCAGCCAACACGACAGCAACACCGGGGAGCTGTTTTTT. Amino acids: CASSQHDSNTGELFF.

In its sample, this clonotype was seen a few times. The chain uses TRBV5-6 and TRBJ2-1; TRBD1 matches at 7 bases. The CDR3 has 15 residues. Trimming took 0 bases from V and 10 from J; bases not matched to a gene: 10. From germline, CDR1 is SGHDT and CDR2 YYEEEE. This CDR3 is CASSLAHKNRGEQFF. Written as DNA, the CDR3 is TGTGCCAGCAGCTTGGCCCACAAAAACAGGGGAGAGCAGTTCTTC.